This TCR beta chain is from a study of human T cells and chemical hapten exposure. Study-wide results and caveats: TCRs at high frequency, those above 1 in 1000, did not change with DPC sensitization.

TCRdb ran MiXCR on the RACE reads and lists one entry per CDR3 protein. The sample consists of around 300,000 distinct CDR3 sequences, about 5% of them appearing once. This clonotype came up many times. The antigen remains undetermined. An end of the junction differs from the germline gene, which may be a read error. CDR1 is SGHTA, CDR2 FQGNSA, per germline. The CDR3 contains 13 residues. The sample's time point: pre-sensitization, week 0. The treatment here: therapeutic diphenylcyclopropenone sensitization with weekly scalp DPC. This TCR derives from a woman aged 18 to 35 with alopecia areata. Some clones in this sample may be carry-over from other donors' samples. The specimen comprised whole blood, sampled in connection with sensitization to the hapten diphenylcyclopropenone (DPC). This chain uses TRBV7-2 with TRBJ1-1; D is unclear. CDR3 bases: TGTGCCAGCAGCCTAGCGCCCTACACTGAAGCTTTCTTT. It specifies CASSLAPYTEAFF.